This T cell receptor (beta chain) was identified during a study of blood T cell repertoires in COVID-19. The data were produced by immunoSEQ multiplex PCR, yet TCRdb's version contains in-frame clones alone and is incomplete. The sample has almost 250,000 clones, approximately 89% seen once; the top ten hold around 1.5%. V gave up 4 bases and J gave up 7 bases, with 10 bases separating them. This CDR3 comprises 12 residues. The germline V gene has CDR1 MNHEY and CDR2 SMNVEV (reference sequence). The chain employs TRBV27 and TRBJ1-2; D remains unclear. Sequencing used peripheral blood. The sequence derives from a woman aged 60-75 years who had recovered from COVID-19. The CDR3 nucleotides are TGTGCCAGCAGTTCCCCCCACTTTGGCTACACCTTC. Protein sequence: CASSSPHFGYTF.